The TCR beta chain described here comes from a study of blood T cells in healthy people across ages. Across the study: Per two T cells, about one barcoded beta molecule was captured through template switching.

A sample-barcoded 5' primer and a J-beta primer mix were used in a second PCR of about 6 to 12 cycles. TCRdb called the 5' RACE reads again in MiXCR, with one record for every CDR3 protein. The profile shows about a million distinct CDR3 sequences, around 46% of them singletons. This CDR3 is 16 amino acids long. V gave up 2 bases and J gave up 3 bases; unmatched junction bases: 9. CDR1 is SGDLS, CDR2 YYNGEE, per germline. This clonotype turned up a few times. What it binds is unknown. Whole-study findings and limits: Diversity estimated from one million T cells was considered an underestimate. Diversity was higher, and naive CD4+ cells more numerous, in long-lived donors than in aged donors.

The chain carries TRBV9 and TRBJ2-3; 7 bases fit TRBD2. The material sequenced was blood. The sequence came from a man aged 25 to 40 in good health. CDR3 in DNA: TGTGCCAGCAGCGTTTCGCCAGCGGGGAGAACAGATACGCAGTATTTT. As protein: CASSVSPAGRTDTQYF.